Shown below are 29 T cell receptor beta chains from a single sample sequenced in a study of PD-1 and CTLA-4 blockade in melanoma. Profiling relied on immunoSEQ multiplex PCR, and the TCRdb table lists in-frame clones only, not all of them. The table has under 13,000 clones, roughly 82% seen once. The sample consisted of CD8+ T cells from peripheral blood, taken from a patient given anti-PD-1 treatment. The origin of the receptors is a human donor with melanoma.

The J gene is TRBJ2-7, the V gene TRBV4-1; 9 bases are shared with TRBD2. Germline V gives CDR1 MGHRA, CDR2 YSYEKL. This CDR3 spans 14 amino acids. The V and J ends lost 5 bases and 6 bases, in that order; junction bases with no gene match: 8. The CDR3 loop is CASSEIAGAGEQYF. CDR3 DNA: TGCGCCAGCAGCGAAATAGCGGGGGCGGGCGAGCAGTACTTC.

The gene calls are TRBV6-6 and TRBJ2-3; D gene ambiguous. V lost 4 bases to trimming and J lost 6 bases, with 5 bases between them. The CDR3 has 11 residues. From germline, CDR1 is MNHNY and CDR2 SVGAGI (reference sequence). The CDR3, as DNA: TGTGCCAGCAGTTTGGGGGATACGCAGTATTTT. This codes for CASSLGDTQYF.

V is TRBV5-1 and J is TRBJ2-7; D gene unclear. This CDR3 contains 14 residues. Trimming took 0 bases from V and 5 from J, leaving 12 bases between them. CDR1 SGHRS and CDR2 YFSETQ come from the germline V gene. The CDR3 is CASSLAVSKDEQYF. For the CDR3, the DNA is TGCGCCAGCAGCTTGGCCGTAAGTAAGGACGAGCAGTACTTC.

J is TRBJ2-2 and V is TRBV29-1; 9 positions match TRBD2. The CDR3 extends over 15 amino acids. Germline CDR1 is SQVTM and CDR2 is ANQGSEA. The V segment lost 3 bases and the J segment 2 bases; nucleotides outside the gene matches: 4. CDR3 nucleotides: TGCAGCGTTGAGGTAGCGGGGGTTAACACCGGGGAGCTGTTTTTT. Amino acid sequence: CSVEVAGVNTGELFF.

This clone was recorded a few times. The chain has TRBV7-2 and TRBJ1-2; 7 bases line up with TRBD1. Germline values: CDR1 SGHTA, CDR2 FQGNSA. Trimming at V came to 1 base and at J to 5 bases, leaving 7 bases not matched to a gene. This CDR3 is built from 15 residues. The DNA of the CDR3 is TGTGCCAGCAGCTTAGAGGGGGCAGACGAATATGGCTACACCTTC. As protein: CASSLEGADEYGYTF.

The chain uses TRBV2 and TRBJ2-7; D is undetermined. Germline CDR1 is SNHLY and CDR2 is FYNNEI. This CDR3 has 14 residues. Between the trimmed V and J ends, which lost 4 bases and 2 bases, there was a span of 12 bases. DNA for the CDR3: TGTGCCAGCAGTGCTTTTACAGATACCTACGAGCAGTACTTC. This codes for CASSAFTDTYEQYF. Full variable domain (remainder filled in from reference TRBV2 and TRBJ2-7): EPEVTQTPSHQVTQMGQEVILRCVPISNHLYFYWYRQILGQKVEFLVSFYNNEISEKSEIFDDQFSVERPDGSNFTLKIRSTKLEDSAMYFCASSAFTDTYEQYFGPGTRLTVT.

The genes are TRBV7-2 and TRBJ2-2; no clear D. V was pared by 3 bases and J by 1 base, with 3 bases between. Per germline, CDR1 SGHTA and CDR2 FQGNSA. This CDR3 spans 13 amino acids. CDR3 DNA: TGTGCCAGCAGCTTGGGGAACACCGGGGAGCTGTTTTTT. This encodes CASSLGNTGELFF.

This chain joins TRBV29-1 and TRBJ2-3; D remains ambiguous. The CDR3 spans 13 residues. With 6 bases removed from V and 2 bases from J, the gap between germline ends came to 12 bases. The germline gives CDR1 SQVTM, CDR2 ANQGSEA. CDR3 sequence (DNA): TGCAGCGTCTATCGGCCATACACAGATACGCAGTATTTT. This encodes CSVYRPYTDTQYF.

The chain links TRBV3-1 (or the pseudogene TRBV3-2) to TRBJ2-1; the match to TRBD1 covers 8 bases. Germline V gene sequence: CDR1 LGHDT, CDR2 YNNKEL (reference sequence). There are 14 residues in the CDR3. V trimming: 6 bases; J trimming: 4 bases; junction bases outside the gene matches: 5. The CDR3 DNA reads TGTGCCAGCAGGGAGGGACAGGCTTACAATGAGCAGTTCTTC. Translation: CASREGQAYNEQFF.

This chain links TRBV29-1 with TRBJ2-7; TRBD1 is a possible D gene (5 bases). The CDR3 contains 14 residues. The germline gives CDR1 SQVTM, CDR2 ANQGSEA. V lost 0 bases, J lost 3 bases, and 12 bases lay in between. The DNA for the CDR3 is TGCAGCGTTGAAGAAGGGGAAATGAGCTACGAGCAGTACTTC. This codes for CSVEEGEMSYEQYF.

The V call is TRBV4-1, the J call TRBJ1-6, with no clear D. The CDR3 contains 16 residues. Germline CDR1 reads MGHRA; CDR2 reads YSYEKL. Between the trimmed V and J ends, which lost 0 bases and 3 bases, there was a span of 9 bases. CDR3 region: CASSQDLEVYNSPLHF. CDR3 coding DNA: TGCGCCAGCAGCCAAGATTTGGAGGTCTATAATTCACCCCTCCACTTT.

This chain connects TRBV6-5 to TRBJ1-1, with no clear D. There are 15 residues in the CDR3. The V gene lost 0 bases and the J gene lost 4 bases, with 12 bases spanning the gap. CDR1 is MNHEY, CDR2 SVGAGI, per germline. CDR3: CASSYSTPGVTEAFF. In DNA form, the CDR3 reads TGTGCCAGCAGTTACTCGACACCTGGAGTCACTGAAGCTTTCTTT.

This chain uses TRBV4-2 with TRBJ2-5; D is perhaps TRBD2 (5 bases). The CDR3 has 15 amino acids. The V gene's germline CDR1 is LGHNA and CDR2 YNFKEQ. Trimming pared 0 bases from V and 8 bases from J, leaving 16 bases between. The DNA of the CDR3 is TGTGCCAGCAGCCAAGATGCGGGCACCCTAGGAACCCAGTACTTC. It specifies CASSQDAGTLGTQYF.

The chain uses TRBV3-1 (or the pseudogene TRBV3-2) and TRBJ1-4; possible D gene TRBD1, 6 bases. Trimming took 5 bases from V and 7 from J, leaving 17 bases between them. CDR3 length equals 15 residues. The germline CDR1 and CDR2 sequences are LGHDT and YNNKEL (reference sequence). The DNA of the CDR3 is TGTGCCAGCAGCTTGGATGGACAGTTTGGTGAAAAACTGTTTTTT. Its protein product is CASSLDGQFGEKLFF.

The chain has TRBV5-1 and TRBJ2-2; D is possibly TRBD1 (5 bases). V was clipped by 4 bases and J by 0 bases, with 10 bases between them. This CDR3 has 15 amino acids. Germline assignment: CDR1 SGHRS and CDR2 YFSETQ. As DNA, the CDR3 is TGCGCCAGCAGCGAAAGACAGACGAACACCGGGGAGCTGTTTTTT. This codes for CASSERQTNTGELFF.

The sample holds a few counts of this clone. The chain couples TRBV11-3 to TRBJ1-2, with a weak D call TRBD1 (6 bases). From germline, CDR1 is SGHNT and CDR2 YENEEA. The CDR3 totals 13 residues. V was shortened by 5 bases and J by 7 bases, with 14 bases between the two germline ends. CDR3 loop: CASSLRTDFGYTF. DNA for the CDR3: TGTGCCAGCAGCCTCCGGACAGACTTTGGCTACACCTTC.

V usage is TRBV11-3 and J usage is TRBJ2-2; TRBD1 matches at 9 bases. Trimming took 11 bases from V and 2 from J; bases not matched to a gene: 3. The CDR3 contains 13 residues. Germline V gives CDR1 SGHNT, CDR2 YENEEA. The CDR3 protein is CAGQGSNTGELFF. CDR3 bases: TGTGCCGGACAGGGGAGCAACACCGGGGAGCTGTTTTTT.

This clone has just a few counts. The chain joins TRBV4-3 to TRBJ2-7, with D hard to call. V was shortened by 0 bases and J by 0 bases, with 15 bases between the two germline ends. Germline loops: CDR1 LGHNA, CDR2 YSLEER. CDR3 length equals 17 residues. The CDR3, as DNA: TGCGCCAGCAGCCAAGAAAGGGCAGGCCAAGCCTCCTACGAGCAGTACTTC. It yields the protein CASSQERAGQASYEQYF.

This rearrangement joins TRBV9 to TRBJ2-1; D may be TRBD2 (6 bases). V gave up 2 bases and J gave up 8 bases, with 14 bases separating them. The CDR3 contains 14 residues. CDR1 and CDR2 (germline): SGDLS, YYNGEE. This CDR3 is CASSVSDGRYEQFF. In nucleotides, the CDR3 is TGTGCCAGCAGCGTTTCAGACGGGAGATATGAGCAGTTCTTC.

The CDR3 DNA reads TGTGCCTGGAGACAGGACTACACTGAAGCTTTCTTT. Translating gives CAWRQDYTEAFF. The chain uses TRBV30 and TRBJ1-1, with a possible D match to TRBD1 (5 bases). The CDR3 loop spans 12 amino acids. Germline CDR1 GTSNPN, CDR2 SVGIG (reference sequence). The germline V and J ends were trimmed by 3 bases and 3 bases, with 8 bases remaining between them.

The V call is TRBV5-6, the J call TRBJ1-2; D gene uncertain. V was cut by 2 bases and J by 8 bases, with 7 bases left in between. Germline V lookup: CDR1 SGHDT, CDR2 YYEEEE. The CDR3 consists of 11 residues. The CDR3 region is CASSFGSGYTF. The DNA of the CDR3 is TGTGCCAGCAGCTTCGGGAGCGGCTACACCTTC. The full variable domain, rest sourced from reference TRBV5-6 and TRBJ1-2, is DAGVTQSPTHLIKTRGQQVTLRCSPKSGHDTVSWYQQALGQGPQFIFQYYEEEERQRGNFPDRFSGHQFPNYSSELNVNALLLGDSALYLCASSFGSGYTFGSGTRLTVV.

The rearrangement uses TRBV19 and TRBJ2-3; D is unclear. Looked up from germline, CDR1 is LNHDA and CDR2 is SQIVND (reference sequence). CDR3 length: 13 residues. Trimming shortened V by 4 bases and J by 1 base, and 6 bases separated the two germline ends. The CDR3 sequence is CASSNPGTDTQYF. The CDR3 DNA follows: TGTGCCAGTAGTAACCCGGGCACAGATACGCAGTATTTT.

The CDR3 nucleotides read TGTGCCAGCAGTGAGACTAGCTACACCGGGGAGCTGTTTTTT. Translated: CASSETSYTGELFF. The rearrangement uses TRBV2 and TRBJ2-2; 7 bases align to TRBD2. This CDR3 contains 14 residues. Germline V gene sequence: CDR1 SNHLY, CDR2 FYNNEI. V dropped 3 bases and J dropped 3; count of bases not matched to a gene: 1.

This chain uses TRBV7-2 with TRBJ2-1; D call uncertain. In germline, CDR1 is SGHTA, CDR2 FQGNSA. Trimming took off 1 base at V and 0 bases at J, with 7 bases between the two ends. This CDR3 spans 15 amino acids. In nucleotides, the CDR3 is TGTGCCAGCAGCTTAGGCCTGAGCTCCTACAATGAGCAGTTCTTC. It is translated as CASSLGLSSYNEQFF.

This clone was counted a single time. The chain joins TRBV5-1 to TRBJ1-6, with 7 bases matching TRBD1. Per the germline V gene, CDR1 is SGHRS and CDR2 is YFSETQ. Losses at the gene ends were 0 bases for V and 8 bases for J; bases not matched to a gene: 5. The CDR3 covers 15 residues. The CDR3 is CASSLAGGVDSPLHF. The DNA for the CDR3 is TGCGCCAGCAGCTTGGCAGGGGGGGTGGATTCACCCCTCCACTTT.

The V gene is TRBV7-9, the J gene TRBJ1-1; maybe TRBD1 (6 bases). CDR3 length: 17 residues. V dropped 5 bases and J dropped 5 bases, with 24 bases sitting between them. Germline V gene lookup returns CDR1 SEHNR and CDR2 FQNEAQ (reference sequence). The CDR3 loop reads CASSPVGGASGWTEAFF. The CDR3 nucleotides are TGTGCCAGCAGCCCTGTCGGGGGGGCTAGTGGCTGGACTGAAGCTTTCTTT.

The CDR3 nucleotides read TGTGCCAGCAGTTTATATAGAACTGAAGCTTTCTTT. Translated, it gives CASSLYRTEAFF. This chain uses TRBV12-3 or TRBV12-4 with TRBJ1-1, with D uncertain. This CDR3 has 12 amino acids. The germline V and J ends were trimmed by 2 bases and 5 bases, with 6 bases remaining between them.

The chain joins TRBV19 to TRBJ1-1; 8 nucleotides align to TRBD1. In germline, CDR1 is LNHDA, CDR2 SQIVND (reference sequence). The CDR3 runs 11 residues. After removal of 7 bases from V and 8 bases from J, the junction contained 3 bases not matched to a gene. The CDR3 nucleotides read TGTGCCAGTATGGCAGGGGGCGAAGCTTTCTTT. This sequence encodes CASMAGGEAFF. The whole variable domain, filled in from reference TRBV19 and TRBJ1-1, reads DGGITQSPKYLFRKEGQNVTLSCEQNLNHDAMYWYRQDPGQGLRLIYYSQIVNDFQKGDIAEGYSVSREKKESFPLTVTSAQKNPTAFYLCASMAGGEAFFGQGTRLTVV.

This clone was recorded only once. The chain combines TRBV7-2 with TRBJ1-1; D call uncertain. The V end lost 2 bases, the J end lost 0 bases, and 13 bases lay between the germline ends. The CDR3 is 16 residues long. Germline V gene data show CDR1 as SGHTA and CDR2 as FQGNSA. This CDR3 reads CASSLRDHIMNTEAFF. DNA for the CDR3: TGTGCCAGCAGCTTACGGGATCACATCATGAACACTGAAGCTTTCTTT. Full variable domain (missing parts from reference TRBV7-2 and TRBJ1-1): GAGVSQSPSNKVTEKGKDVELRCDPISGHTALYWYRQSLGQGLEFLIYFQGNSAPDKSGLPSDRFSAERTGGSVSTLTIQRTQQEDSAVYLCASSLRDHIMNTEAFFGQGTRLTVV.